These T cell receptor beta chains were read from a single sample in a study of T cells in Graves' hyperthyroidism and ophthalmopathy. TCRdb re-called the multiplex PCR reads with MiXCR, one entry per CDR3 protein. This sample carries about 380,000 distinct CDR3 sequences, approximately 15% of them seen once, and the ten largest clones take approximately 11%. The sequencing input was blood. Receptors were obtained from a woman aged 60-75 years with Graves' hyperthyroidism. Both conserved end residues are part of each CDR3. D genes are given only for firm matches. The size entry is marked missing in some rows and otherwise reads once, few, many or a size class.

>15|.|many|TRBJ1-5|TRBV6-1
CASSGRGIAGFPQHF
TGTGCCAGCAGTGGTCGGGGGATCGCGGGATTCCCCCAGCATTTT
>15|TRBD1|many|TRBJ2-3|TRBV5-1
CASSRGQGPPDTQYF
TGCGCCAGCAGCCGCGGACAGGGGCCCCCAGATACGCAGTATTTT
>15|TRBD1|many|TRBJ1-5|TRBV7-2
CASSSGQGSNQPQHF
TGTGCCAGCAGCTCGGGACAGGGAAGCAATCAGCCCCAGCATTTT
>18|TRBD2|.|TRBJ2-1|TRBV7-3
CASSRDPPAGVAGLEQFF
TGTGCCAGCAGCCGAGACCCCCCCGCCGGGGTAGCGGGACTTGAGCAGTTCTTC
>19|.|few|TRBJ2-6|TRBV6-6
CASSYSKSVPSSGANVLTF
TGTGCCAGCAGTTACTCGAAGTCCGTCCCATCCTCTGGGGCCAACGTCCTGACTTTC
>14|.|many|TRBJ2-1|TRBV7-2
CASSFVGIYNEQFF
TGTGCCAGCAGCTTCGTCGGGATCTACAATGAGCAGTTCTTC
>13|.|.|TRBJ2-5|TRBV28
CASSGRPRETQYF
TGTGCCAGCTCAGGACGCCCCCGGGAGACCCAGTACTTC
>13|.|.|TRBJ2-3|TRBV20-1
CSARAPLADTQYF
TGCAGTGCTAGAGCCCCACTGGCAGATACGCAGTATTTT
>15|TRBD1|.|TRBJ2-5|TRBV30
CAWSLGTGGMETQYF
TGTGCCTGGAGCCTCGGGACAGGGGGCATGGAGACCCAGTACTTC
>14|TRBD2|many|TRBJ2-3|TRBV2
CASTLAGRTDTQYF
TGTGCCAGCACCTTAGCGGGTCGCACAGATACGCAGTATTTT
>14|TRBD1|.|TRBJ2-5|TRBV14
CASKGQGAWETQYF
TGTGCCAGTAAGGGACAGGGGGCGTGGGAGACCCAGTACTTC
>13|.|many|TRBJ2-7|TRBV6-5
CASALDGSYEQYF
TGTGCCAGCGCACTCGACGGGAGCTACGAGCAGTACTTC
>15|.|many|TRBJ2-1|TRBV11-2
CASSPRTGTYNEQFF
TGTGCCAGCAGCCCTCGGACTGGCACCTACAATGAGCAGTTCTTC
>14|.|many|TRBJ1-1|TRBV18
CASSPVFPDTEAFF
TGTGCCAGCTCACCGGTCTTTCCGGACACTGAAGCTTTCTTT
>15|TRBD1|many|TRBJ2-5|TRBV7-3
CASSQGQGSRETQYF
TGTGCCAGCAGCCAAGGACAGGGGAGTCGGGAGACCCAGTACTTC
>15|TRBD2|many|TRBJ2-3|TRBV12-3/TRBV12-4
CASSPSGRDGDTQYF
TGTGCCAGCAGTCCAAGCGGGAGGGACGGAGATACGCAGTATTTT
>14|TRBD2|.|TRBJ2-7|TRBV12-3/TRBV12-4
CASRSSGGGYEQYF
TGTGCCAGCAGATCTAGCGGGGGGGGGTACGAGCAGTACTTC
>13|.|many|TRBJ2-4|TRBV28
CASSSQGTNIQYF
TGTGCCAGCAGTTCGCAGGGTACAAACATTCAGTACTTC
>13|.|few|TRBJ2-2|TRBV5-1
CASSPDLTGELFF
TGCGCCAGCAGCCCGGATCTCACCGGGGAGCTGTTTTTT
>15|TRBD2|few|TRBJ2-1|TRBV28
CASSSGTSGPEKQFF
TGTGCCAGCAGCTCCGGGACTAGCGGGCCGGAAAAGCAGTTCTTC
>15|.|many|TRBJ1-1|TRBV5-1
CASSLERDSGTEAFF
TGCGCCAGCAGCTTGGAGAGGGATTCAGGGACTGAAGCTTTCTTT
>13|TRBD1|once|TRBJ2-5|TRBV28
CASSEGAQETQYF
TGTGCCAGCAGTGAGGGGGCCCAAGAGACCCAGTACTTC
>14|.|many|TRBJ1-1|TRBV2
CASSEAAQNTEAFF
TGTGCCAGCAGTGAAGCAGCCCAGAACACTGAAGCTTTCTTT
>13|.|once|TRBJ2-2|TRBV11-2
CASSRTVGGELFF
TGTGCCAGCAGCCGGACAGTGGGAGGGGAGCTGTTTTTT
>16|.|few|TRBJ2-1|TRBV20-1
CSARGEYERSGDEQFF
TGCAGTGCTAGAGGGGAATACGAGCGGTCGGGGGATGAGCAGTTCTTC
>14|.|.|TRBJ2-1|TRBV7-9
CASSLVGLRNEQFF
TGTGCCAGCAGCTTAGTTGGGTTGCGCAATGAGCAGTTCTTC
>11|.|few|TRBJ1-2|TRBV10-3
CAIGDHYGYTF
TGTGCCATCGGGGACCACTATGGCTACACCTTC
>15|.|few|TRBJ1-6|TRBV6-1
CASSESPEGTSPLHF
TGTGCCAGCAGTGAATCGCCGGAGGGGACTTCACCCCTCCACTTT
>15|.|many|TRBJ2-3|TRBV24-1
CATSSGRASTDTQYF
TGTGCCACCAGCTCTGGCAGGGCTAGCACAGATACGCAGTATTTT
>14|TRBD2|.|TRBJ2-7|TRBV5-1
CASSLISGSVEQYF
TGCGCCAGCAGCTTGATTAGCGGGAGCGTCGAGCAGTACTTC
>17|.|.|TRBJ2-7|TRBV12-5
CASGLVVEGGYATKQYF
TGTGCTAGTGGTTTGGTAGTGGAGGGAGGTTATGCTACGAAGCAGTACTTC
>14|TRBD2|few|TRBJ2-7|TRBV5-6
CASSSGTRTYEQYF
TGTGCCAGCAGCTCCGGGACTAGAACCTACGAGCAGTACTTC